This T cell receptor (beta chain) was identified during a study of T cell responses to AZD1222 COVID-19 vaccine. Study-wide points: Donors were mostly white British, more females; clonal diversity possibly underestimated. The repertoires were collected only after the peak T cell response.

Assay used: immunoSEQ multiplex PCR; TCRdb lists only in-frame clones, some missing. The table records tens of thousands of clones, 75% to 85% of them present only once. About this clone itself: Its antigen is currently unknown.

V lost 2 bases, J lost 2 bases, and 10 bases lay in between. The CDR3 is 15 residues long. Per the germline V gene, CDR1 is MDHEN and CDR2 is SYDVKM. V gene TRBV28 combines with J gene TRBJ1-5, with D possibly matching TRBD1 (6 bases). The material sequenced was peripheral blood, taken on day 0 of AZD1222 vaccination. This sequence originates from an adult in good health. Here the CDR3 DNA reads TGTGCCAGCAGTTTACTGGCAGGGGGCAATCAGCCCCAGCATTTT. Its translation: CASSLLAGGNQPQHF.